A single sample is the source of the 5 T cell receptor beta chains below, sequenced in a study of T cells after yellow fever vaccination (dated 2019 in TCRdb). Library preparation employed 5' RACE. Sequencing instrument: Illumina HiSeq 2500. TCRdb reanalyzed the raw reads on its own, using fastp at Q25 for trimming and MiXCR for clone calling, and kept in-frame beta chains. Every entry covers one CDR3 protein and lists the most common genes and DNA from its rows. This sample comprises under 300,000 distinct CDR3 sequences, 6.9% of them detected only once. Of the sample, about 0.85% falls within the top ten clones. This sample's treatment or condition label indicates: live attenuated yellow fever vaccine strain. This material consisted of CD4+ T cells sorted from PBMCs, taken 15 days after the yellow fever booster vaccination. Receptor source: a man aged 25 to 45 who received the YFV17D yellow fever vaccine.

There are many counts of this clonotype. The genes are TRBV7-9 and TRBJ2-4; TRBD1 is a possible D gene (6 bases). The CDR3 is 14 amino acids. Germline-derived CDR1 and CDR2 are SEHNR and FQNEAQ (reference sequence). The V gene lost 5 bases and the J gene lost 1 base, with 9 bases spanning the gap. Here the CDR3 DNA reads TGTGCCAGCAGCGAACAGGGCGCCAAAAACATTCAGTACTTC. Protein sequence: CASSEQGAKNIQYF.

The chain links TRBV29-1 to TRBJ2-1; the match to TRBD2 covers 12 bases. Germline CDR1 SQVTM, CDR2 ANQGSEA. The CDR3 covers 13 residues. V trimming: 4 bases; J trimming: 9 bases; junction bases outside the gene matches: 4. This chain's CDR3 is CSVGTSGTREQFF. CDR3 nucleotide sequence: TGCAGCGTTGGGACTAGCGGGACACGTGAGCAGTTCTTC.

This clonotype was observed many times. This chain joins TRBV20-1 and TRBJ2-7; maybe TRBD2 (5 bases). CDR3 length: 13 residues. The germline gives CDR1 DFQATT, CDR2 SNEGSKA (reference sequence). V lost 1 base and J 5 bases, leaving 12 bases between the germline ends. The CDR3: CSARGGLRDEQYF. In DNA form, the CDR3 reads TGCAGTGCTAGAGGTGGACTGCGCGACGAGCAGTACTTC.

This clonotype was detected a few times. This CDR3 reads CASRLTRMNTGELFF. The CDR3 DNA reads TGTGCCAGCAGACTTACAAGAATGAACACCGGGGAGCTGTTTTTT. V is TRBV2 and J is TRBJ2-2; no definite D call. The CDR3 has 15 amino acids. In germline, CDR1 is SNHLY, CDR2 FYNNEI. Trimming cost V 6 bases and J 1 base, with 12 bases left between them.

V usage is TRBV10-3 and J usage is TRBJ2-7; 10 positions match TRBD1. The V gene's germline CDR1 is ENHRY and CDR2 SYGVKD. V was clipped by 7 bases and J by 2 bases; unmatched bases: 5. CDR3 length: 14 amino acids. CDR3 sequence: CAIKGQGTAYEQYF. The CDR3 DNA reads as TGTGCCATCAAGGGACAGGGGACAGCCTACGAGCAGTACTTC.